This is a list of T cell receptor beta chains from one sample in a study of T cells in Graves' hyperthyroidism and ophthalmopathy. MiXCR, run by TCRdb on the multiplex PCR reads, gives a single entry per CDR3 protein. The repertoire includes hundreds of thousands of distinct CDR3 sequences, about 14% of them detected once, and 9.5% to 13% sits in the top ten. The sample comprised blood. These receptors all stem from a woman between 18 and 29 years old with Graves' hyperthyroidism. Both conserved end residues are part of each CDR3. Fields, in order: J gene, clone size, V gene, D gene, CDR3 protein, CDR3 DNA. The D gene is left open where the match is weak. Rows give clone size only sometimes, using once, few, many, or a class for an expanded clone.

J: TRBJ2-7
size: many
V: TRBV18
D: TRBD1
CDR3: CASSPGQGASYEQYF
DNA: TGTGCCAGCTCACCGGGACAGGGGGCGTCCTACGAGCAGTACTTC

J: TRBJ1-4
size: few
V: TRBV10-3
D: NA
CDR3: CAISESQGEKLFF
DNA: TGTGCCATCAGTGAGTCGCAGGGTGAAAAACTGTTTTTT

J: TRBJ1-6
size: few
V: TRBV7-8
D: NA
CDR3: CASSSLGTEFSYNSPLHF
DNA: TGTGCCAGCAGCTCCCTCGGGACGGAGTTCTCCTATAATTCACCCCTCCACTTT

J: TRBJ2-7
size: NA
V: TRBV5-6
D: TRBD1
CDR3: CASSLDRGAISYEQYF
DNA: TGTGCCAGCAGCTTGGACAGGGGGGCTATATCCTACGAGCAGTACTTC

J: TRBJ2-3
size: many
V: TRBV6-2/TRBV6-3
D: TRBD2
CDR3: CASSEGLAPDTQYF
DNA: TGTGCCAGCAGCGAGGGACTAGCACCCGATACGCAGTATTTT

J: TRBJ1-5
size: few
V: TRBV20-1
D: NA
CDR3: CSARDLVLNQPQHF
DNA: TGCAGTGCTAGAGATCTGGTACTCAATCAGCCCCAGCATTTT

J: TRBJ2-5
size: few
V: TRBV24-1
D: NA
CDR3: CATRAANQETQYF
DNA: TGTGCCACCAGGGCGGCAAACCAAGAGACCCAGTACTTC

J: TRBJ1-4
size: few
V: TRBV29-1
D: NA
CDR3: CSVEDPAAFNEKLFF
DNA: TGCAGCGTTGAAGACCCAGCAGCGTTTAATGAAAAACTGTTTTTT

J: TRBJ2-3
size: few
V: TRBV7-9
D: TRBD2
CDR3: CASSYTPETGTSGSADTQYF
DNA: TGTGCCAGCAGCTATACACCCGAAACCGGGACTAGCGGGAGTGCAGATACGCAGTATTTT

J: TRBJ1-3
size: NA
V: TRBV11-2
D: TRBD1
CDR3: CASSREKINLRQGRSGNTIYF
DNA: TGTGCCAGCAGCCGTGAAAAGATCAACCTGCGACAGGGTCGGTCTGGAAACACCATATATTTT

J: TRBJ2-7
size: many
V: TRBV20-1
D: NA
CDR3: CSAYSGRSSYEQYF
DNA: TGCAGTGCTTACAGCGGGCGGAGCTCCTACGAGCAGTACTTC

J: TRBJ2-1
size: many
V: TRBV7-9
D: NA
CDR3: CASSSGRYNEQFF
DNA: TGTGCCAGCAGCTCCGGGAGATACAATGAGCAGTTCTTC

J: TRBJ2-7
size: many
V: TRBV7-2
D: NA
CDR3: CASSFGRTSSYEQYF
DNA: TGTGCCAGCAGCTTCGGACGGACGAGCTCCTACGAGCAGTACTTC

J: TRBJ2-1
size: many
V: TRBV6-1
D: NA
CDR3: CASSGRDFISSYNEQFF
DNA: TGTGCCAGCAGTGGGAGGGACTTTATAAGCTCCTACAATGAGCAGTTCTTC

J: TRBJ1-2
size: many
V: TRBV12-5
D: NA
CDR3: CASGLDWRYTF
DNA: TGTGCTAGTGGTTTGGACTGGCGCTACACCTTC

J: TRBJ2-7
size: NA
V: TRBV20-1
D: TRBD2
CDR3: CSADPPLLAGSREQYF
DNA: TGCAGTGCTGACCCACCCCTTTTAGCGGGATCAAGGGAGCAGTACTTC

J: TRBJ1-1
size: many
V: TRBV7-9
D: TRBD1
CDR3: CASSSPEGAGGTEAFF
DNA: TGTGCCAGCAGCTCTCCCGAGGGGGCTGGAGGCACTGAAGCTTTCTTT

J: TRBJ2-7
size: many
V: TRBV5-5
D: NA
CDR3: CASSLDVAYEQYF
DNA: TGTGCCAGCAGCTTGGACGTAGCCTACGAGCAGTACTTC

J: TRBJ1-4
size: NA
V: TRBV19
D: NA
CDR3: CASRLQAVPSNEKLLF
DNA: TGTGCCAGTAGGTTACAAGCGGTGCCCTCTAATGAAAAACTGCTTTTT

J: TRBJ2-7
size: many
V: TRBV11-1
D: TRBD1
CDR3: CASSLAWDRGIYEQYF
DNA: TGTGCCAGCAGCTTAGCTTGGGACAGGGGAATCTACGAGCAGTACTTC

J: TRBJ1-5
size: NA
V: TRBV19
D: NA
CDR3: CASSDNVGSRQPQHF
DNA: TGTGCCAGTAGTGATAACGTAGGGTCGCGACAGCCCCAGCATTTT

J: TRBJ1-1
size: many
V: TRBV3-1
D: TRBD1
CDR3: CASSQGSGGLTEAFF
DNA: TGTGCCAGCAGCCAAGGGTCAGGGGGGTTGACTGAAGCTTTCTTT

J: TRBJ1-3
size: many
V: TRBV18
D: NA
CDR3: CASSPSSGSAGNTIYF
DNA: TGTGCCAGCTCACCTTCCTCTGGTTCGGCTGGAAACACCATATATTTT

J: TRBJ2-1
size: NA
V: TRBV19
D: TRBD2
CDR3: CASSISAGALAYNEQFF
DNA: TGTGCCAGTAGTATCAGTGCGGGAGCTCTCGCCTACAATGAGCAGTTCTTC

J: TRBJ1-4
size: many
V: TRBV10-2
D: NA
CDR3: CASWGSPTTNEKLFF
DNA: TGCGCCAGCTGGGGCAGCCCCACAACTAATGAAAAACTGTTTTTT

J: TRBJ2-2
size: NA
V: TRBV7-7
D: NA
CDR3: CTSSSQVPSGGELFF
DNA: TGTACCAGCAGCTCCCAGGTCCCCTCCGGCGGGGAGCTGTTTTTT

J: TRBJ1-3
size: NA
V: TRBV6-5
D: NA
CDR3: CASSYLDISSGNTIYF
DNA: TGTGCCAGCAGTTACCTGGACATAAGCTCTGGAAACACCATATATTTT

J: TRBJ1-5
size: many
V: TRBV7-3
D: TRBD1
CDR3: CASSEDRSQPQHF
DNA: TGTGCCAGCAGCGAGGACAGGTCCCAGCCCCAGCATTTT

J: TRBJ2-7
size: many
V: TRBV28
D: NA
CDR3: CASSPATTEGYEQYF
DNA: TGTGCCAGCAGCCCAGCTACCACCGAGGGCTACGAGCAGTACTTC

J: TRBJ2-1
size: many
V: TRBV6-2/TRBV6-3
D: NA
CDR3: CASSPPLAPTWDNEQFF
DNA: TGTGCCAGCAGTCCCCCTTTGGCCCCGACATGGGACAATGAGCAGTTCTTC

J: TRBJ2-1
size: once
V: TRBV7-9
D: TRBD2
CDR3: CASSYTSVGEQFF
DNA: TGTGCCAGCAGTTACACTAGCGTCGGTGAGCAGTTCTTC

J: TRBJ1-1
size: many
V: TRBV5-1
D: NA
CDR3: CASSLEGIEAFF
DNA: TGCGCCAGCAGCTTGGAGGGGATTGAAGCTTTCTTT

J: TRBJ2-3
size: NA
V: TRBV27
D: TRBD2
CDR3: CASSLIPTLAGGPPDTQYF
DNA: TGTGCCAGCAGTCTTATCCCTACTCTAGCGGGAGGGCCTCCAGATACGCAGTATTTT

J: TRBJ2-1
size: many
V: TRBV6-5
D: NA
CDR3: CASSYSHSYNEQFF
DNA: TGTGCCAGCAGTTACTCACACTCCTACAATGAGCAGTTCTTC

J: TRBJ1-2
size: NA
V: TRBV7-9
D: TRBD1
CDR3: CASSETGAGNYGYTF
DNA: TGTGCCAGCAGCGAGACAGGGGCGGGAAACTATGGCTACACCTTC

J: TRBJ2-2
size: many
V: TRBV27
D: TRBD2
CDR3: CASSGLAGGRVSGELFF
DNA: TGTGCCAGCAGCGGACTAGCGGGAGGTCGGGTGTCCGGGGAGCTGTTTTTT

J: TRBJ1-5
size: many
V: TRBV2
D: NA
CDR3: CASSESRGGQPQHF
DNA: TGTGCCAGCAGTGAATCTCGGGGGGGCCAGCCCCAGCATTTT

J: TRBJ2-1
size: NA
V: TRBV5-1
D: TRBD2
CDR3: CASRVSGNGEQFF
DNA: TGCGCCAGCCGAGTTAGCGGGAATGGTGAGCAGTTCTTC

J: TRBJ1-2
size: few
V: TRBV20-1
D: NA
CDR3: CSASLRGDIYGYTF
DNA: TGCAGTGCCAGTTTGAGGGGAGATATCTATGGCTACACCTTC

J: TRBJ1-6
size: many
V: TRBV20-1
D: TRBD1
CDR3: CSAPGQGSSPLHF
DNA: TGCAGTGCTCCCGGACAGGGAAGCTCACCCCTCCACTTT

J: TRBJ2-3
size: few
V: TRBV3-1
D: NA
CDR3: CASSQDLWRGTDTQYF
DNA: TGTGCCAGCAGCCAAGATCTTTGGCGGGGAACAGATACGCAGTATTTT

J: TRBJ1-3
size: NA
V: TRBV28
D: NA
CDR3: CASRLAAGNTIYF
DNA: TGTGCCAGCAGGTTAGCCGCTGGAAACACCATATATTTT

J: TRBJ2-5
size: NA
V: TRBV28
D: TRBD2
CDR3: CASSLPTGTSGQETQYF
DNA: TGTGCCAGCAGCCTTCCCACCGGGACTAGCGGGCAAGAGACCCAGTACTTC

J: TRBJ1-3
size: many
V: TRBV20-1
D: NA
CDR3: CSARRGTFFSGNTIYF
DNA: TGCAGTGCTAGACGGGGGACGTTCTTCTCTGGAAACACCATATATTTT

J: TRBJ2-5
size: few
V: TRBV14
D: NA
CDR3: CASSQINSQETQYF
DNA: TGTGCCAGCAGCCAAATCAACTCCCAAGAGACCCAGTACTTC

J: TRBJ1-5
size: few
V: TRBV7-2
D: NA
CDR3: CASRPGAGYNQPQHF
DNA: TGTGCCAGCAGACCCGGGGCAGGGTACAATCAGCCCCAGCATTTT

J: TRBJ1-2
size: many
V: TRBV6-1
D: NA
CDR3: CASRKGLQVGYTF
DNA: TGTGCCAGCAGAAAGGGGCTTCAGGTTGGCTACACCTTC

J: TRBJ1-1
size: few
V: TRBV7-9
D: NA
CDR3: CASSQVEAFF
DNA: TGTGCCAGCAGCCAGGTTGAAGCTTTCTTT

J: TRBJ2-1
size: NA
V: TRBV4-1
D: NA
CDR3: CASSQVAWGNEQFF
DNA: TGCGCCAGCAGCCAAGTAGCCTGGGGGAATGAGCAGTTCTTC

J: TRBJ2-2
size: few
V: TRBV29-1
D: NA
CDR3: CSATGSYTGELSF
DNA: TGCAGCGCAACCGGGTCTTACACCGGGGAGCTGTCTTTT

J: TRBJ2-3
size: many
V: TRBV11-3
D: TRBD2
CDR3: CASSEGWSGSFADTQYF
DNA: TGTGCCAGCAGCGAGGGATGGAGCGGGAGCTTCGCAGATACGCAGTATTTT

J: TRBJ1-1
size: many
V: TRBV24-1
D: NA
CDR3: CATSDPGRTEAFF
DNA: TGTGCCACCAGTGATCCGGGGCGGACTGAAGCTTTCTTT